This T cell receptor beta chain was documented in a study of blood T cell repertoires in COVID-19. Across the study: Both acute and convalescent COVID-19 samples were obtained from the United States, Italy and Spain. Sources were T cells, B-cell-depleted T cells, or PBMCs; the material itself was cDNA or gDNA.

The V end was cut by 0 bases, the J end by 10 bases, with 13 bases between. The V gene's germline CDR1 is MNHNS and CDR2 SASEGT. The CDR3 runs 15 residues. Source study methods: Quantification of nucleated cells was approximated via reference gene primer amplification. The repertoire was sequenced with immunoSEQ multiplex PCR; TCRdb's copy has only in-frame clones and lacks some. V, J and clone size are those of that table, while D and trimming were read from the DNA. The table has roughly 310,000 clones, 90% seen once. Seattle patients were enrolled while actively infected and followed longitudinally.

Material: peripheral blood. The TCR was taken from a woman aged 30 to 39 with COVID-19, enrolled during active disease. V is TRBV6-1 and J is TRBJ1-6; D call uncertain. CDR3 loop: CASSEAPGAGSPLHF. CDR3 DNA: TGTGCCAGCAGTGAAGCGCCGGGAGCAGGCTCACCCCTCCACTTT.